This passage covers 28 T cell receptor beta chains from one sample sequenced in a study of blood T cell repertoires in COVID-19. Some clones are missing from TCRdb's copy, which holds only in-frame ones; the method was immunoSEQ multiplex PCR. The table has a few hundred thousand clones, about 84% seen once. The sample comprised PBMCs or T cells enriched from blood (not recorded which). The receptors derive from a man aged 30 to 45 with acute COVID-19.

This chain connects TRBV4-1 to TRBJ2-3, with 15 bases aligning to TRBD2. J was trimmed by 6 bases and V by 8 bases; bases with no gene match: 9. The CDR3 consists of 16 residues. The V gene's germline CDR1 is MGHRA and CDR2 YSYEKL. The CDR3 DNA reads TGCGCCAGCGGCGCCGGGACTAGCGGGAGGTGGGATACGCAGTATTTT. Protein product: CASGAGTSGRWDTQYF.

The rearrangement uses TRBV7-3 and TRBJ1-2, with 7 bases that match TRBD1. Germline V gives CDR1 SGHTA, CDR2 FQGTGA. Trimming took 5 bases from V and 0 from J; bases not matched to a gene: 6. The CDR3 totals 15 residues. CDR3: CASSRTGDPNYGYTF. The CDR3 bases are TGTGCCAGCAGCCGGACAGGAGACCCTAACTATGGCTACACCTTC.

The rearrangement joins TRBV5-1 to TRBJ1-1; no reliable D call. Germline assignment: CDR1 SGHRS and CDR2 YFSETQ. Trimming left V 4 bases short and J 3 bases short, with 16 bases between. CDR3 length: 15 residues. In DNA form, the CDR3 reads TGCGCCAGCAGCCCGGCGGGCCAGGACGACACTGAAGCTTTCTTT. Its protein is CASSPAGQDDTEAFF.

J is TRBJ2-3 and V is TRBV5-1; D might be TRBD1 (6 bases). The V and J ends lost 3 bases and 4 bases respectively, with 9 bases between them. CDR1 SGHRS and CDR2 YFSETQ come from the germline V gene. The CDR3 runs 13 residues. This chain's CDR3 is CASSSPGADTQYF. The CDR3 nucleotides read TGCGCCAGCAGCTCGCCAGGGGCAGATACGCAGTATTTT.

This chain connects TRBV11-2 to TRBJ1-6, with 7 bases identical to TRBD1. V lost 6 bases, J lost 0 bases, and 2 bases stayed unmatched. The CDR3 has 15 residues. Germline CDR1 reads SGHAT; CDR2 reads FQNNGV. CDR3 nucleotides: TGTGCCAGCAGGACAGGGAGCTCCTATAATTCACCCCTCCACTTT. Encoded protein: CASRTGSSYNSPLHF. The whole variable domain, filled in from reference TRBV11-2 and TRBJ1-6, reads EAGVAQSPRYKIIEKRQSVAFWCNPISGHATLYWYQQILGQGPKLLIQFQNNGVVDDSQLPKDRFSAERLKGVDSTLKIQPAKLEDSAVYLCASRTGSSYNSPLHFGNGTRLTVT.

This chain connects TRBV5-1 to TRBJ1-1, with a weak D call TRBD1 (5 bases). Per germline, CDR1 SGHRS and CDR2 YFSETQ. The CDR3 covers 16 residues. V lost 0 bases, J lost 0 bases, and 12 bases lay in between. The CDR3 region is CASSLAGEQVNTEAFF. In nucleotides, the CDR3 is TGCGCCAGCAGCTTGGCCGGTGAACAGGTGAACACTGAAGCTTTCTTT.

This clone appeared a few times. The chain uses TRBV10-3 and TRBJ1-5; the D gene is possibly TRBD1 (6 bases). V was clipped by 7 bases and J by 7 bases, with 14 bases between them. Per the germline V gene, CDR1 is ENHRY and CDR2 is SYGVKD. CDR3 length equals 13 residues. CDR3 sequence: CAITPGRGQPQHF. The DNA for the CDR3 is TGTGCCATCACCCCGGGCAGGGGCCAGCCCCAGCATTTT.

The chain carries TRBV16 and TRBJ2-5; D remains unclear. Germline V gives CDR1 KGHSY, CDR2 FQNENV. Trimming shortened V by 0 bases and J by 5 bases, and 10 bases separated the two germline ends. The CDR3 has 14 residues. The CDR3 region is CASSQSIVRETQYF. As DNA, the CDR3 is TGTGCCAGCAGCCAATCGATTGTTCGGGAGACCCAGTACTTC.

The chain links TRBV28 to TRBJ1-5, with 9 bases aligning to TRBD1. The CDR3 is made up of 15 amino acids. V shed 10 bases, J shed 0 bases, and the junction held 7 bases outside the gene matches. CDR1 is MDHEN, CDR2 SYDVKM, per germline. The CDR3 reads CAIPGQGGSNQPQHF. CDR3 DNA: TGTGCCATCCCGGGACAGGGCGGTAGCAATCAGCCCCAGCATTTT.

This rearrangement joins TRBV6-4 to TRBJ2-2; TRBD1 aligns across 8 bases. The V segment lost 5 bases and the J segment 2 bases; nucleotides outside the gene matches: 4. Germline CDR1 is MRHNA and CDR2 is SNTAGT. The CDR3 sequence is 15 residues long. The CDR3 protein is CASSPGQVNTGELFF. The CDR3 DNA is TGTGCCAGCAGTCCGGGACAGGTTAACACCGGGGAGCTGTTTTTT.

The CDR3 here is CASSAGLAAGYEQYF. CDR3 bases: TGCGCCAGCAGCGCCGGACTAGCGGCGGGATACGAGCAGTACTTC. V gene TRBV5-1 combines with J gene TRBJ2-7, with 10 bases that match TRBD2. V lost 4 bases to trimming and J lost 4 bases; unmatched junction nucleotides: 8. The CDR3 contains 15 residues. Germline V lookup: CDR1 SGHRS, CDR2 YFSETQ.

V usage is TRBV28 and J usage is TRBJ1-2; D is unresolved. CDR3 length equals 15 residues. Trimming took off 2 bases at V and 2 bases at J, with 12 bases between the two ends. In germline, CDR1 is MDHEN, CDR2 SYDVKM. Written as DNA, the CDR3 is TGTGCCAGCAGTTTAGCCTTGGGCCGGAACTATGGCTACACCTTC. Residues: CASSLALGRNYGYTF.

V and J are TRBV6-4 and TRBJ2-5; possible D gene TRBD2, 6 bases. CDR3 length: 12 amino acids. Trimming removed 6 bases from V and 1 base from J, with 6 bases in between. In germline, CDR1 is MRHNA, CDR2 SNTAGT. The CDR3, as DNA: TGTGCCAGCAGGGGGGGCCAAGAGACCCAGTACTTC. Protein: CASRGGQETQYF.

The sample holds a few counts of this clone. J is TRBJ2-2 and V is TRBV9; 8 nucleotides line up with TRBD1. The CDR3 totals 16 residues. The germline V gene has CDR1 SGDLS and CDR2 YYNGEE. V trimming: 0 bases; J trimming: 1 base; junction bases outside the gene matches: 2. The CDR3 DNA is TGTGCCAGCAGCGTAGGGACAGGGAAGAACACCGGGGAGCTGTTTTTT. As protein: CASSVGTGKNTGELFF.

The rearrangement joins TRBV19 to TRBJ2-2; possibly TRBD1 for D (6 bases). The CDR3 consists of 17 residues. V was pared by 6 bases and J by 2 bases, with 19 bases between. The germline V gene encodes CDR1 LNHDA and CDR2 SQIVND (reference sequence). CDR3 loop: CASSRTTGSKNTGELFF. CDR3 sequence (DNA): TGTGCCAGTAGCCGAACCACAGGGAGTAAAAACACCGGGGAGCTGTTTTTT.

The V gene is TRBV4-1, the J gene TRBJ1-1; 9 bases match TRBD1. The CDR3 sequence is 14 residues long. CDR1 and CDR2 (germline): MGHRA, YSYEKL. The trim removed 4 bases at V and 5 bases at J, leaving 5 bases unmatched. CDR3 protein: CASSRAGQGTEAFF. The CDR3 DNA reads TGCGCCAGCAGCCGAGCGGGACAGGGAACTGAAGCTTTCTTT.

This clone is classed as medium-sized. CDR3 residues: CASSLGQGDYEQYF. For the CDR3, the DNA is TGTGCCAGCAGTTTAGGCCAGGGGGACTACGAGCAGTACTTC. The chain is built from TRBV27 and TRBJ2-7, with 7 bases that match TRBD1. Germline trimming cut 2 bases from V and 3 bases from J; bases unmatched to any gene: 4. The CDR3 is 14 residues long. CDR1 is MNHEY, CDR2 SMNVEV, per germline (reference sequence).

In its sample, this clone was seen once. The chain employs TRBV7-5 and TRBJ1-4; TRBD1, as called in the table, went unchecked against the DNA. TRBV7-5 is assigned pseudogene status. The CDR3 length is 18 residues. The CDR3 nucleotides are TGTGTCAGAAGCTATCCGGGACAGGGGTGGGAGTTTTGCGAAAAACTGTTTTTT. As protein: CVRSYPGQGWEFCEKLFF.

This chain connects TRBV28 to TRBJ2-3; 15 bases map to TRBD2. The CDR3 is 18 amino acids. Germline V CDR1 and CDR2: MDHEN, SYDVKM. Germline trimming cut 11 bases from V and 1 base from J; bases unmatched to any gene: 13. For the CDR3, the DNA is TGTGCCTGGAACCGGGGGACTAGCGGGGGGCGGGGCACAGATACGCAGTATTTT. This gives the protein CAWNRGTSGGRGTDTQYF.

This chain uses TRBV7-7 with TRBJ1-6; no firm D call. Between the trimmed V and J ends, which lost 5 bases and 10 bases, there was a span of 30 bases. Germline V gene lookup returns CDR1 SSHAT and CDR2 FNYEAQ (reference sequence). The CDR3 is made up of 19 amino acids. In DNA, the CDR3 is TGTGCCAGCAGCCCCAGAGGGCCTTCCGAAGTCAGGCCAAGATCACCCCTCCACTTT. This encodes CASSPRGPSEVRPRSPLHF.

The chain is built from TRBV11-2 and TRBJ2-1, with D possibly being TRBD2 (7 bases). Germline CDR1 is SGHAT and CDR2 is FQNNGV. V shed 4 bases and J shed 7 bases, with 26 bases lying between them. The CDR3 runs 18 residues. The CDR3 loop reads CASSSLRSGGARGNEQFF. CDR3 sequence (DNA): TGTGCCAGCAGCTCGCTTCGTTCGGGGGGCGCGCGTGGGAATGAGCAGTTCTTC.

The rearrangement joins TRBV5-5 to TRBJ1-4, with 7 bases matching TRBD1. Germline trimming cut 4 bases from V and 0 bases from J; bases unmatched to any gene: 3. Germline CDR1 SGHKS, CDR2 YYEKEE (reference sequence). There are 15 residues in the CDR3. CDR3 loop: CASSLGQTTNEKLFF. The CDR3 DNA follows: TGTGCCAGCAGCCTGGGACAGACAACTAATGAAAAACTGTTTTTT.

The chain employs TRBV28 and TRBJ1-1; D is perhaps TRBD1 (5 bases). V was shortened by 8 bases and J by 1 base, with 11 bases between the two germline ends. The germline V gene encodes CDR1 MDHEN and CDR2 SYDVKM. The CDR3 covers 13 residues. The CDR3 bases are TGTGCCAGCCTCGGGGGTTCGAACACTGAAGCTTTCTTT. Translated, it gives CASLGGSNTEAFF.

The J gene is TRBJ1-2, the V gene TRBV19; 8 positions agree with TRBD1. Germline CDR1 is LNHDA and CDR2 is SQIVND (reference sequence). Trimming took 4 bases from V and 2 from J; bases not matched to a gene: 6. This CDR3 is 15 amino acids long. This chain's CDR3 is CASSTRTGSNYGYTF. CDR3 sequence (DNA): TGTGCCAGTAGTACCCGGACAGGGTCGAACTATGGCTACACCTTC.

The chain combines TRBV5-6 with TRBJ2-2; possible D gene TRBD2, 5 bases. CDR3 length: 13 amino acids. Germline V gene data show CDR1 as SGHDT and CDR2 as YYEEEE. The V gene lost 0 bases and the J gene lost 11 bases, with 11 bases spanning the gap. The DNA for the CDR3 is TGTGCCAGCAGCTTGGCGTCAGGAGGCGAGCTGTTTTTT. Its protein is CASSLASGGELFF.

The chain combines TRBV28 with TRBJ1-2; D not certain. CDR3 length: 11 residues. CDR1 MDHEN and CDR2 SYDVKM come from the germline V gene. Trimming stripped 4 bases from V and 5 bases from J, with 5 bases between. CDR3 loop: CASSSGYGYTF. The CDR3 DNA is TGTGCCAGCAGTTCGGGTTATGGCTACACCTTC.

This clone was picked up one time. The chain combines TRBV24-1 with TRBJ1-2, with 8 bases lining up with TRBD1. The V and J ends lost 9 bases and 8 bases, in that order; junction bases with no gene match: 28. Germline V CDR1 and CDR2: KGHDR, SFDVKD. The CDR3 covers 19 residues. The CDR3 coding sequence is TGTGCCACCCCAAAGCGGGGACAGGAGACCTTCTACCAACCCCGGGGCTACACCTTC. It is translated as CATPKRGQETFYQPRGYTF.

The rearrangement uses TRBV28 and TRBJ1-3; 8 bases align to TRBD1. From germline, CDR1 is MDHEN and CDR2 SYDVKM. This CDR3 has 17 residues. With V trimmed by 7 bases and J by 3 bases, 14 bases remained unmatched. The chain's CDR3 is CASTDGQGHAYGNTIYF. The CDR3 region has the DNA TGTGCCAGCACCGATGGACAGGGCCATGCTTATGGAAACACCATATATTTT.